This entry features one T cell receptor (beta chain) sequence. What it binds is not known. This sample stems from a study of shared clonotypes between healthy human individuals. About the study: Aged 18 to 49, the donors were a couple of women and a few men. Findings of the study overall: Compared with clonotypes that all four donors shared, non-shared clonotypes had lower generation probabilities.

Naive CD8 cells, CD45RO-negative and positively selected for CCR7, excluded terminally differentiated effector memory CD45RA+ cells. Measured with immunoSEQ multiplex PCR; TCRdb has only the in-frame clones, and not every one. The repertoire consists of under 2,000,000 clones, with roughly 95% occurring once and the leading ten covering 1.2%. The CDR3 length is 15 residues. With 5 bases removed from V and 4 bases from J, the gap between germline ends came to 15 bases. The germline V gene has CDR1 MDHEN and CDR2 SYDVKM. This sequence was found in a man in his late teens or twenties in good health. The chain has TRBV28 and TRBJ2-1; possible D gene TRBD1, 6 bases. Sequenced material: naive CD8+ T cells sorted from blood. The CDR3 DNA is TGTGCCAGCAGTGTGGACAGCAACGGGTACAATGAGCAGTTCTTC. As protein: CASSVDSNGYNEQFF.